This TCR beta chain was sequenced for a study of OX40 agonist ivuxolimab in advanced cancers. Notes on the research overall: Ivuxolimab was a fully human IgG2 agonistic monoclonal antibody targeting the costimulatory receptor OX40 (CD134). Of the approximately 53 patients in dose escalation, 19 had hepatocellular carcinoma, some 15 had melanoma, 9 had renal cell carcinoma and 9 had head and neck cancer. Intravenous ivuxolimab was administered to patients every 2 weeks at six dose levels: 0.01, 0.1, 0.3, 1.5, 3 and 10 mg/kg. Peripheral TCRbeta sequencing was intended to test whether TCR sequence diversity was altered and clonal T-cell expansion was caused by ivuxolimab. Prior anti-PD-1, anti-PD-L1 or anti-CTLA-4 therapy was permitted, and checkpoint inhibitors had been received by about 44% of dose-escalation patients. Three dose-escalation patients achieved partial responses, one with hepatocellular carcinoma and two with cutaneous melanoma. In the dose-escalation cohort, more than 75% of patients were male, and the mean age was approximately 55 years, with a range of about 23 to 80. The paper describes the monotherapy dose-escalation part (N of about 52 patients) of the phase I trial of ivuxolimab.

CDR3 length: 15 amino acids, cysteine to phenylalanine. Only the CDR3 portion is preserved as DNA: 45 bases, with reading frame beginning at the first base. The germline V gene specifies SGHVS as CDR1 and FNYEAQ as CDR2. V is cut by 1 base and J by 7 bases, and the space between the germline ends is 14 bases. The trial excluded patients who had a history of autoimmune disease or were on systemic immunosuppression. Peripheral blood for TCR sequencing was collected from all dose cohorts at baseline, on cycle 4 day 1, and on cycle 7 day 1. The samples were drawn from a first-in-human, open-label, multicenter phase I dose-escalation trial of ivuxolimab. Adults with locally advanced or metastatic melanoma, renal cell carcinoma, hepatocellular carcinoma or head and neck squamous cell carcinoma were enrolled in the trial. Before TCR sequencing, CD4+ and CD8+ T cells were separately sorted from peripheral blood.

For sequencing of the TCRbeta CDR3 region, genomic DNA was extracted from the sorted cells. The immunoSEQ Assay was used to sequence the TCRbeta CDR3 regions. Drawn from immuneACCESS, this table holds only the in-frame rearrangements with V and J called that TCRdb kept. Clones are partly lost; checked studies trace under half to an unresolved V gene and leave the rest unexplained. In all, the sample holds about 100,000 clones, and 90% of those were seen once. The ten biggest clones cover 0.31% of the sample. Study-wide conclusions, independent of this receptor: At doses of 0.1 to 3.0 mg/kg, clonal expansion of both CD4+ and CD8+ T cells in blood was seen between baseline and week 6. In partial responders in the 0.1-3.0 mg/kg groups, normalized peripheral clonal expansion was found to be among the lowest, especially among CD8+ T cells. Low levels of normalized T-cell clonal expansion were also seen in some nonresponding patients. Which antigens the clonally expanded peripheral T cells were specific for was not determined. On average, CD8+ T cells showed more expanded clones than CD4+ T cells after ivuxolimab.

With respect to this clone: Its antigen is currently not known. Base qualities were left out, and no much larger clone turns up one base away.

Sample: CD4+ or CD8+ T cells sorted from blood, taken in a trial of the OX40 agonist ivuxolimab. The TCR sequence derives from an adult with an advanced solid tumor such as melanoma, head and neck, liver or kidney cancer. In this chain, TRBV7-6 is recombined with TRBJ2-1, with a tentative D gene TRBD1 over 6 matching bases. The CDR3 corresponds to CASSLDFGQSNEQFF. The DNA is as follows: TGTGCCAGCAGCTTAGATTTCGGACAGTCAAATGAGCAGTTCTTC. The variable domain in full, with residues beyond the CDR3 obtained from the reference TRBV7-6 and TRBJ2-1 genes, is GAGVSQSPRYKVTKRGQDVALRCDPISGHVSLYWYRQALGQGPEFLTYFNYEAQQDKSGLPNDRFSAERPEGSISTLTIQRTEQRDSAMYRCASSLDFGQSNEQFFGPGTRLTVL.